The 28 T cell receptor beta chains in this list originate from one sample, sequenced in a study of cytomegalovirus exposure and HLA in healthy donors (dated by TCRdb to between 2016 and 2019). The library was generated by the immunoSEQ multiplex PCR assay. A mixture of 60 forward primers for TCR Vbeta segments and 13 reverse primers for TCR Jbeta segments was used in the multiplex PCR. TCRdb mirrors the immuneACCESS table, restricted to in-frame sequences. Some clones are absent from its copies; in checked studies, under half trace to an unresolved V gene, and the reason for the others is unknown. The sample has 150,000 or so clones on record, around 78% of them singletons. Over 0.95% of the sample is held by the ten biggest clonotypes. The sequencing input was PBMCs. Receptor source: a woman aged 40 to 49 in good health and CMV-seronegative.

The chain links TRBV7-6 to TRBJ2-5, with TRBD2 matching 10 bases. Unmatched junction bases numbered 6, after V lost 2 bases and J lost 9 bases. Germline CDR1 SGHVS, CDR2 FNYEAQ. This CDR3 contains 14 residues. CDR3 nucleotide sequence: TGTGCCAGCAGCTTATCTAGGCTAGCGGGAGCCCAGTACTTC. It specifies CASSLSRLAGAQYF.

V gene TRBV5-1 combines with J gene TRBJ1-1, with 7 positions matching TRBD1. The CDR3 loop spans 14 amino acids. The V segment lost 0 bases and the J segment 5 bases; nucleotides outside the gene matches: 4. Germline V CDR1 and CDR2: SGHRS, YFSETQ. The CDR3 nucleotides read TGCGCCAGCAGCTTGGAGTCAGGGGGGACTGAAGCTTTCTTT. Translation gives CASSLESGGTEAFF.

Of note for this clone: This sample includes further DNA sequences coding for the same CDR3. The chain carries TRBV10-3 and TRBJ2-7; TRBD2 agrees at 11 bases. Germline V gives CDR1 ENHRY, CDR2 SYGVKD. Losses at the gene ends were 6 bases for V and 4 bases for J; bases not matched to a gene: 5. The CDR3 loop spans 14 amino acids. CDR3: CAISTGTSGYEQYF. The CDR3 coding sequence is TGTGCCATCAGCACCGGGACTAGCGGATACGAGCAGTACTTC.

The chain recombines TRBV7-9 with TRBJ1-1, with D possibly matching TRBD1 (5 bases). The germline CDR1 and CDR2 sequences are SEHNR and FQNEAQ (reference sequence). Trimming left V 2 bases short and J 1 base short, with 11 bases between. This CDR3 region has 15 residues. The CDR3 region has the DNA TGTGCCAGCAGCTTACCCCAGGGCCCGAACACTGAAGCTTTCTTT. Protein sequence: CASSLPQGPNTEAFF. The full variable domain, completed using reference TRBV7-9 and TRBJ1-1, is DTGVSQNPRHKITKRGQNVTFRCDPISEHNRLYWYRQTLGQGPEFLTYFQNEAQLEKSRLLSDRFSAERPKGSFSTLEIQRTEQGDSAMYLCASSLPQGPNTEAFFGQGTRLTVV.

As for this clone: The same CDR3 is also encoded by other DNA sequences in this sample. This sequence joins TRBV19 and TRBJ2-3; TRBD1 matches at 7 bases. Germline V gene sequence: CDR1 LNHDA, CDR2 SQIVND (reference sequence). The CDR3 length is 15 residues. With V trimmed by 5 bases and J by 0 bases, 5 bases remained unmatched. The CDR3: CASSPGTASTDTQYF. For the CDR3, the DNA is TGTGCCAGTAGTCCCGGGACAGCTAGCACAGATACGCAGTATTTT.

The V and J genes are TRBV7-6 and TRBJ1-4, with D perhaps TRBD1 (6 bases). Per germline, CDR1 SGHVS and CDR2 FNYEAQ. The V gene lost 2 bases and the J gene lost 8 bases, with 15 bases spanning the gap. The CDR3 is made up of 15 amino acids. As DNA, the CDR3 is TGTGCCAGCAGCTTATATCAGGGGAGAGGCGAAAAACTGTTTTTT. Residues: CASSLYQGRGEKLFF.

The chain uses TRBV5-4 and TRBJ2-5; TRBD1 is a possible D gene (6 bases). Trimming removed 3 bases at V and 7 bases at J, with 22 bases between. CDR1 is SGHNT and CDR2 is YYREEE in the germline V gene (reference sequence). The length of the CDR3 is 16 residues. The CDR3 bases are TGTGCCAGCAGCTCCTGGACTGGGGGACAAGAGGGGACCCAGTACTTC. Encoded protein: CASSSWTGGQEGTQYF.

The chain combines TRBV9 with TRBJ1-2; possibly TRBD1 for D (5 bases). Germline V lookup: CDR1 SGDLS, CDR2 YYNGEE. The CDR3 has 14 residues. Between the trimmed V and J ends, which lost 3 bases and 1 base, there was a span of 10 bases. The CDR3: CASSAGTLNYGYTF. For the CDR3, the DNA is TGTGCCAGCAGCGCCGGGACTCTTAACTATGGCTACACCTTC.

V gene TRBV5-6 combines with J gene TRBJ2-3; possible D gene TRBD1, 5 bases. Germline lookup yields CDR1 SGHDT and CDR2 YYEEEE. The CDR3 sequence is 15 residues long. Trimming removed 6 bases at V and 7 bases at J, with 21 bases between. The CDR3 sequence: CASNWGRVAINTQYF. CDR3 coding DNA: TGTGCCAGCAATTGGGGCAGGGTGGCAATAAATACGCAGTATTTT.

On this clone itself: The same CDR3 can be traced to other DNA sequences in this sample. The rearrangement joins TRBV5-1 to TRBJ2-7; D is possibly TRBD1 (5 bases). The CDR3 covers 15 residues. V gave up 0 bases and J gave up 2 bases, with 12 bases separating them. Germline CDR1 and CDR2: SGHRS and YFSETQ. The CDR3 bases are TGCGCCAGCAGCTTGGAGGCAGGGTCTACCTACGAGCAGTACTTC. Protein sequence: CASSLEAGSTYEQYF.

The V call is TRBV7-8, the J call TRBJ2-7, with 7 nucleotides matching TRBD1. CDR1 is SGHVS, CDR2 FQNEAQ, per germline. The CDR3 loop spans 14 amino acids. Unmatched junction bases numbered 4, after V lost 1 base and J lost 4 bases. The CDR3 loop reads CASSLGTGLYEQYF. In nucleotides, the CDR3 is TGTGCCAGCAGCTTAGGGACAGGCTTATACGAGCAGTACTTC.

The rearrangement links TRBV7-8 to TRBJ1-1, with 9 bases identical to TRBD1. V shed 1 base, J shed 7 bases, and the junction held 7 bases outside the gene matches. The CDR3 contains 15 residues. Germline V gives CDR1 SGHVS, CDR2 FQNEAQ. The CDR3 region has the DNA TGTGCCAGCAGCTTAGAGAAGACAGGGGGGATTGAAGCTTTCTTT. Protein product: CASSLEKTGGIEAFF. The whole variable domain, remainder taken from reference TRBV7-8 and TRBJ1-1, is GAGVSQSPRYKVAKRGQDVALRCDPISGHVSLFWYQQALGQGPEFLTYFQNEAQLDKSGLPSDRFFAERPEGSVSTLKIQRTQQEDSAVYLCASSLEKTGGIEAFFGQGTRLTVV.

The V gene is TRBV6-5, the J gene TRBJ2-2; 13 bases agree with TRBD2. The CDR3 consists of 16 residues. CDR1 and CDR2 (germline): MNHEY, SVGAGI. V lost 2 bases and J lost 6; bases outside the gene matches: 3. The CDR3 DNA reads as TGTGCCAGCAGTTACGCGACTAGCGGGAGGCCCGGGGAGCTGTTTTTT. Protein sequence: CASSYATSGRPGELFF.

CDR3 sequence reads: CASSLGTADTEAFF. The DNA of the CDR3 is TGTGCCAGCAGCTTGGGCACAGCGGACACTGAAGCTTTCTTT. The J gene is TRBJ1-1, the V gene TRBV5-5; D not certain. The CDR3 runs 14 residues. Germline CDR1 SGHKS, CDR2 YYEKEE (reference sequence). V was shortened by 0 bases and J by 3 bases, with 9 bases between the two germline ends.

This chain connects TRBV11-2 to TRBJ2-5, with TRBD2 matching 9 bases. The trim removed 1 base at V and 3 bases at J, leaving 12 bases unmatched. The CDR3 is 18 amino acids. Germline CDR1 and CDR2: SGHAT and FQNNGV. CDR3 DNA sequence: TGTGCCAGCAGCTTAGTGGTGGGAGGACTAGCGTATAAAGAGACCCAGTACTTC. Encoded protein: CASSLVVGGLAYKETQYF.

The rearrangement uses TRBV19 and TRBJ2-7, with D perhaps TRBD2 (5 bases). The CDR3 consists of 14 residues. Germline V lookup: CDR1 LNHDA, CDR2 SQIVND (reference sequence). V was cut by 2 bases and J by 6 bases, with 14 bases left in between. For the CDR3, the DNA is TGTGCCAGTAGTATAACGGGGTCTCGCGGCGAGCAGTACTTC. Protein product: CASSITGSRGEQYF.

In this sample, this clone turned up a few times. The CDR3 nucleotides read TGTGCCAGCAGCTTTAATCGGTTCACAGAAAGCTACACCTTC. Amino acids: CASSFNRFTESYTF. This chain joins TRBV5-6 and TRBJ1-2; unclear D gene. CDR3 size: 14 residues. With 2 bases removed from V and 9 bases from J, the gap between germline ends came to 17 bases. The germline V gene encodes CDR1 SGHDT and CDR2 YYEEEE. The entire variable domain, with the rest obtained from reference TRBV5-6 and TRBJ1-2, is as follows: DAGVTQSPTHLIKTRGQQVTLRCSPKSGHDTVSWYQQALGQGPQFIFQYYEEEERQRGNFPDRFSGHQFPNYSSELNVNALLLGDSALYLCASSFNRFTESYTFGSGTRLTVV.

This clone was detected only once. The V gene is TRBV5-1, the J gene TRBJ2-5, with 7 bases identical to TRBD1. V was clipped by 5 bases and J by 2 bases; unmatched bases: 3. Germline V lookup: CDR1 SGHRS, CDR2 YFSETQ. This CDR3 is built from 13 residues. The CDR3 bases are TGCGCCAGCAGGGGGACAGAACAAGAGACCCAGTACTTC. As protein: CASRGTEQETQYF. The full variable domain, in which reference TRBV5-1 and TRBJ2-5 provide the parts outside the CDR3, is KAGVTQTPRYLIKTRGQQVTLSCSPISGHRSVSWYQQTPGQGLQFLFEYFSETQRNKGNFPGRFSGRQFSNSRSEMNVSTLELGDSALYLCASRGTEQETQYFGPGTRLLVL.

As for this clone: A junction end diverges from the germline sequence, so it may reflect a read error. This chain connects TRBV27 to TRBJ2-7; a weak D match, TRBD2 (7 bases). Per the germline V gene, CDR1 is MNHEY and CDR2 is SMNVEV (reference sequence). This CDR3 is 11 amino acids long. The CDR3 DNA is TGTGCCAGCAGTCCTCCGGAGAGGGGGGGATTC. Its protein product is CASSPPERGGF.

The chain carries TRBV11-2 and TRBJ1-4; the D gene is possibly TRBD1 (5 bases). This CDR3 has 14 amino acids. Trimming removed 4 bases from V and 2 bases from J, with 8 bases in between. Germline CDR1 is SGHAT and CDR2 is FQNNGV. The CDR3 loop reads CASSSQGTNEKLFF. CDR3 in DNA: TGTGCCAGCAGCTCGCAGGGTACTAATGAAAAACTGTTTTTT.

J is TRBJ2-2 and V is TRBV2; tentative D call: TRBD2 (8 bases). The CDR3 runs 14 residues. V was pared by 6 bases and J by 6 bases, with 14 bases between. Germline assignment: CDR1 SNHLY and CDR2 FYNNEI. The CDR3 DNA reads as TGTGCCAGCAGGGTTAGCGGGACAGCCGGGGAGCTGTTTTTT. This translates into CASRVSGTAGELFF.

This chain links TRBV6-5 with TRBJ1-1, with D possibly TRBD1 on 6 matching bases. V was pared by 4 bases and J by 4 bases, with 7 bases between. Germline values: CDR1 MNHEY, CDR2 SVGAGI. The CDR3 is 12 amino acids. The CDR3 nucleotides read TGTGCCAGCAGTTCCAGGGGCACTGAAGCTTTCTTT. This encodes CASSSRGTEAFF.

The V call is TRBV28, the J call TRBJ1-5; 7 bases line up with TRBD1. J lost 0 bases, V lost 6 bases, and 11 bases had no gene match. Per germline, CDR1 MDHEN and CDR2 SYDVKM. This CDR3 contains 17 residues. The CDR3 reads CASSRGTAPYSNQPQHF. CDR3 DNA sequence: TGTGCCAGCAGCCGCGGGACAGCCCCTTATAGCAATCAGCCCCAGCATTTT.

On this clone: This specimen includes other DNA sequences encoding the same CDR3. The rearrangement uses TRBV28 and TRBJ1-1, with 11 bases lining up with TRBD1. The CDR3 is 14 amino acids. V gave up 4 bases and J gave up 3 bases; unmatched junction bases: 1. Germline lookup yields CDR1 MDHEN and CDR2 SYDVKM. The CDR3 loop is CASSSGQGDTEAFF. The DNA of the CDR3 is TGTGCCAGCAGTTCGGGACAGGGGGACACTGAAGCTTTCTTT.

This sequence joins TRBV25-1 and TRBJ2-7; 7 bases map to TRBD2. The CDR3 is 15 residues long. Trimming took 2 bases from V and 3 from J; bases not matched to a gene: 7. Per the germline V gene, CDR1 is MGHDK and CDR2 is SYGVNS. Here the CDR3 DNA reads TGTGCCAGCAGTGAACCCAGGGTAGCGGGCTACGAGCAGTACTTC. It codes for CASSEPRVAGYEQYF.

The V gene is TRBV19, the J gene TRBJ1-1; D possibly corresponds to TRBD1 (5 bases). Trimming pared 7 bases from V and 7 bases from J, leaving 16 bases between. The CDR3 sequence is 13 residues long. Germline CDR1 and CDR2: LNHDA and SQIVND (reference sequence). CDR3 nucleotides: TGTGCCAGTACCCGGACACGGCGTAATGAAGCTTTCTTT. It yields the protein CASTRTRRNEAFF.

J is TRBJ1-1 and V is TRBV18; 7 positions match TRBD1. The CDR3 loop spans 14 amino acids. V was pared by 0 bases and J by 7 bases, with 5 bases of the junction left unmatched. Germline V gene lookup returns CDR1 KGHSH and CDR2 LQKENI. Here the CDR3 DNA reads TGTGCCAGCTCACCACCAGGGGGCGGCGATGAAGCTTTCTTT. It encodes CASSPPGGGDEAFF. Based on the CDR3 plus reference TRBV18 and TRBJ1-1, the full variable domain is NAGVMQNPRHLVRRRGQEARLRCSPMKGHSHVYWYRQLPEEGLKFMVYLQKENIIDESGMPKERFSAEFPKEGPSILRIQQVVRGDSAAYFCASSPPGGGDEAFFGQGTRLTVV.

This clone has only one observation. The rearrangement uses TRBV7-2 and TRBJ2-5; 10 bases are a match to TRBD2. With V trimmed by 6 bases and J by 5 bases, 9 bases remained unmatched. The CDR3 sequence is 15 residues long. CDR1 is SGHTA and CDR2 is FQGNSA in the germline V gene. This CDR3 is CASSQSGRAGETQYF. CDR3 nucleotide sequence: TGTGCCAGCAGTCAGAGCGGGAGGGCCGGGGAGACCCAGTACTTC.